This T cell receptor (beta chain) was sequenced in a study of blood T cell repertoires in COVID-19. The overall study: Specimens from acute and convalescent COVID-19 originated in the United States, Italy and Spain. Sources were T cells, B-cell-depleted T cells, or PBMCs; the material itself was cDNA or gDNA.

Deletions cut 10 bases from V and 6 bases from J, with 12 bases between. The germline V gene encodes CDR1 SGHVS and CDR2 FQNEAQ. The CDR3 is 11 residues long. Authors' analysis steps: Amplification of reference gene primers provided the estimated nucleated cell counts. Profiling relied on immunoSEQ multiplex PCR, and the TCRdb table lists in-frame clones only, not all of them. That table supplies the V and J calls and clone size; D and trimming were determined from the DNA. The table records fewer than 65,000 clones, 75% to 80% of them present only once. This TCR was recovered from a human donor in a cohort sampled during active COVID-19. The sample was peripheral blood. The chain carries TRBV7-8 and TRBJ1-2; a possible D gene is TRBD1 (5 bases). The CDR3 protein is CATRAGDGYTF. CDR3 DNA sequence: TGTGCCACCAGAGCGGGGGATGGCTACACCTTC.